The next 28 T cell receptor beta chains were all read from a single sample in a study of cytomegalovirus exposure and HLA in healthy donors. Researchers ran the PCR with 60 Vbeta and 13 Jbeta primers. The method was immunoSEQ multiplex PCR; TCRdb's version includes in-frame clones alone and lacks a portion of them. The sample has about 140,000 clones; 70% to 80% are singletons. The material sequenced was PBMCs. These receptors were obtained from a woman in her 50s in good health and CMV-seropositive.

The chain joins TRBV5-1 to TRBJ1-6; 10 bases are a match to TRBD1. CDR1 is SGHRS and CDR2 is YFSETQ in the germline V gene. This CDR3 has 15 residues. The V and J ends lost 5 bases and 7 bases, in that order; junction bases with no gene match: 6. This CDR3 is CASSLGTGENSPLHF. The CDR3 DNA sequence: TGCGCCAGCAGTCTTGGGACAGGGGAGAATTCACCCCTCCACTTT.

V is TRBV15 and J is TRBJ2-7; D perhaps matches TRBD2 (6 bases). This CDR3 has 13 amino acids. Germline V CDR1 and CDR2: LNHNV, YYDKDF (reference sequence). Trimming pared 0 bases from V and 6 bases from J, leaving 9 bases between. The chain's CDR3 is CATSRDGGVEQYF. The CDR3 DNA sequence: TGTGCCACCAGCAGAGATGGAGGGGTCGAGCAGTACTTC.

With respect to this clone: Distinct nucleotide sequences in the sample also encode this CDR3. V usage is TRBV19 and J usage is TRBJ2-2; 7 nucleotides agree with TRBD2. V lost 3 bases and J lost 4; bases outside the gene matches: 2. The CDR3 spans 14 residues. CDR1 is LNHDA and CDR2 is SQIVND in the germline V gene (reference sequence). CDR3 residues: CASSIGGGTGELFF. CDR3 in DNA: TGTGCCAGTAGTATTGGGGGGGGCACCGGGGAGCTGTTTTTT. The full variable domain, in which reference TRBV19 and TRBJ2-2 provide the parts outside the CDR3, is DGGITQSPKYLFRKEGQNVTLSCEQNLNHDAMYWYRQDPGQGLRLIYYSQIVNDFQKGDIAEGYSVSREKKESFPLTVTSAQKNPTAFYLCASSIGGGTGELFFGEGSRLTVL.

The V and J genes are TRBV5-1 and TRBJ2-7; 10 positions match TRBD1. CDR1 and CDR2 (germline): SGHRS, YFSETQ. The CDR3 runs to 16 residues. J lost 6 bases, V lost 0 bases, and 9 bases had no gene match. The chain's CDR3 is CASSLVGQGVFSEQYF. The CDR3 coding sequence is TGCGCCAGCAGCTTGGTCGGACAGGGGGTCTTTAGCGAGCAGTACTTC.

The chain's CDR3 is CASSLSGENSPLHF. The DNA of the CDR3 is TGTGCCAGCAGCTTATCCGGGGAAAATTCACCCCTCCACTTT. This chain joins TRBV11-1 and TRBJ1-6; no reliable D call. V was trimmed by 2 bases and J by 7 bases, leaving 9 bases between them. Germline V CDR1 and CDR2: SGHAT, FQDESV (reference sequence). The CDR3 spans 14 residues. Based on the CDR3 plus reference TRBV11-1 and TRBJ1-6, the full variable domain is EAEVAQSPRYKITEKSQAVAFWCDPISGHATLYWYRQILGQGPELLVQFQDESVVDDSQLPKDRFSAERLKGVDSTLKIQPAELGDSAMYLCASSLSGENSPLHFGNGTRLTVT.

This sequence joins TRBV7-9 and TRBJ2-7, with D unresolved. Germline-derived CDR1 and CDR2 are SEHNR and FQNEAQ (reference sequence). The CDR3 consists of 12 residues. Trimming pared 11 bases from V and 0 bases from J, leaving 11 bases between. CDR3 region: CAREAVSYEQYF. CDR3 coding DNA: TGTGCCCGCGAGGCGGTCTCCTACGAGCAGTACTTC.

The CDR3 region has the DNA TGTGCCAGCAGCCCCGGAGCGGCGAGATTCACAGATACGCAGTATTTT. The encoded protein is CASSPGAARFTDTQYF. This chain joins TRBV9 and TRBJ2-3; D is possibly TRBD2 (5 bases). V gave up 4 bases and J gave up 2 bases, with 17 bases separating them. Looked up from germline, CDR1 is SGDLS and CDR2 is YYNGEE. The CDR3 length is 16 residues.

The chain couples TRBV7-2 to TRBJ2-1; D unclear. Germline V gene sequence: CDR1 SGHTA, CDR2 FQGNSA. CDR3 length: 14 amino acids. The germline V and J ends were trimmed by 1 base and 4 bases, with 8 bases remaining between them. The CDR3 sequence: CASSLVIGYNEQFF. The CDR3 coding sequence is TGTGCCAGCAGCTTAGTAATCGGTTACAATGAGCAGTTCTTC.

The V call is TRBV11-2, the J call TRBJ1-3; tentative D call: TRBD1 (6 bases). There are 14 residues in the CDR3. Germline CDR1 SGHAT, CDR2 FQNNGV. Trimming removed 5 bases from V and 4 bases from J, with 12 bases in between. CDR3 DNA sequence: TGTGCCAGCAGCCCCACGACAGGAGGAAACACCATATATTTT. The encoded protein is CASSPTTGGNTIYF.

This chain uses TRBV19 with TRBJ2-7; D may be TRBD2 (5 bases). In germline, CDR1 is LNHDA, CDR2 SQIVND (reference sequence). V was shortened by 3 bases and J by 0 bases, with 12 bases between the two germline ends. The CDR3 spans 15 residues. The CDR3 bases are TGTGCCAGTAGTATGGGAGACTCCCGCTCCTACGAGCAGTACTTC. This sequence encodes CASSMGDSRSYEQYF.

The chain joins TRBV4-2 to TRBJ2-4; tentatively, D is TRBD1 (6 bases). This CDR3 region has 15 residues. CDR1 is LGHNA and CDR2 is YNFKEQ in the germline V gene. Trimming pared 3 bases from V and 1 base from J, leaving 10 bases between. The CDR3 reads CASSQNTGAKNIQYF. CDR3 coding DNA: TGTGCCAGCAGCCAGAACACAGGGGCCAAAAACATTCAGTACTTC.

The CDR3 spells CASSPRDRGKDSPLHF. CDR3 sequence (DNA): TGTGCCAGCAGCCCCCGGGACAGGGGGAAGGATTCACCCCTCCACTTT. V is TRBV9 and J is TRBJ1-6; 11 bases align to TRBD1. Germline CDR1 and CDR2: SGDLS and YYNGEE. V lost 4 bases and J lost 8; bases outside the gene matches: 8. This CDR3 is built from 16 residues.

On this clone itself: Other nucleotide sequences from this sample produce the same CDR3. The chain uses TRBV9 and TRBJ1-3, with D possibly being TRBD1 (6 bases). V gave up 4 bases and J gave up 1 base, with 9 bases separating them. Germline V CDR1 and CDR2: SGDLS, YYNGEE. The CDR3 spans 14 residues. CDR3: CASSPGVSGNTIYF. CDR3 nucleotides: TGTGCCAGCAGCCCAGGGGTTTCTGGAAACACCATATATTTT. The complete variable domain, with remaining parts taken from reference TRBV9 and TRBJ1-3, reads DSGVTQTPKHLITATGQRVTLRCSPRSGDLSVYWYQQSLDQGLQFLIQYYNGEERAKGNILERFSAQQFPDLHSELNLSSLELGDSALYFCASSPGVSGNTIYFGEGSWLTVV.

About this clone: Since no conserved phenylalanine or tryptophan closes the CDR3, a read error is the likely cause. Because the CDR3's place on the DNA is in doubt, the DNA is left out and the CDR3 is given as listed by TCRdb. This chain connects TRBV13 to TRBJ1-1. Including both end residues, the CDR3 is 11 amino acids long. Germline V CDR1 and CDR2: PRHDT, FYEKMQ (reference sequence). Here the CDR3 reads CASSCGSPGCG.

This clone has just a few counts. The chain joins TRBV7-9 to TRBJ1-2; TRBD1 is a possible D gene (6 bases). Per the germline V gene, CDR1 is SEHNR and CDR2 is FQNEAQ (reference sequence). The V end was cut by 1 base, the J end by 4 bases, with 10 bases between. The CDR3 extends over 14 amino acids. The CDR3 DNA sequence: TGTGCCAGCAGCTTAGGGACAGAGACCTATGGCTACACCTTC. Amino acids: CASSLGTETYGYTF.

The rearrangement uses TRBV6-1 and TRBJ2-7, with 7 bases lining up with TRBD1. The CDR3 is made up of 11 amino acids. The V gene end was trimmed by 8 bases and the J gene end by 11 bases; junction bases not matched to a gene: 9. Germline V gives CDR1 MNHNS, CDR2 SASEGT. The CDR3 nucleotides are TGTGCCAGCGGGGGACAGTCCCAGGAGTACTTC. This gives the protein CASGGQSQEYF.

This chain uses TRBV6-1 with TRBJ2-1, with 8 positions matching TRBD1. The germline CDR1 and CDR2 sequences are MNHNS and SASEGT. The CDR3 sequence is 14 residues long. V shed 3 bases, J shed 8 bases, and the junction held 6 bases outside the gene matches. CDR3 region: CASSDWQGADEQFF. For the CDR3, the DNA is TGTGCCAGCAGTGATTGGCAGGGGGCAGATGAGCAGTTCTTC.

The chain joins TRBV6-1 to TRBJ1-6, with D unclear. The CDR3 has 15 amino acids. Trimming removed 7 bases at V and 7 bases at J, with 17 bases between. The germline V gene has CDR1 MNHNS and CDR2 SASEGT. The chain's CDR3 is CASTQSRGGNSPLHF. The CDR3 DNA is TGTGCCAGCACCCAGTCGCGGGGAGGGAATTCACCCCTCCACTTT.

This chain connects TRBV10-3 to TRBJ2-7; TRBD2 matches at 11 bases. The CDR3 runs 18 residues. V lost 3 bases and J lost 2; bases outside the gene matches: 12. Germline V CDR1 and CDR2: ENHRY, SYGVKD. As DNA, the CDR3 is TGTGCCATCAGTGAAGGGCTAGCGGGGGGCCTAAATACCTACGAGCAGTACTTC. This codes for CAISEGLAGGLNTYEQYF.

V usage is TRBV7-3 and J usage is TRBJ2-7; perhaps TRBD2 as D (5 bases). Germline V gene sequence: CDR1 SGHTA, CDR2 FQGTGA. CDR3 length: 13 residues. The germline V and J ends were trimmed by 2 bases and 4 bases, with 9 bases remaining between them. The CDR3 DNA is TGTGCCAGCAGCTTACGAGGCGGGTACGAGCAGTACTTC. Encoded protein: CASSLRGGYEQYF.

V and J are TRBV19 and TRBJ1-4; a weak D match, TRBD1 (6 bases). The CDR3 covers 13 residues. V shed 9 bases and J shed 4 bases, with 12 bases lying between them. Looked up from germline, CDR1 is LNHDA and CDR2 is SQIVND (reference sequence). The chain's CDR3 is CASRQERNEKLFF. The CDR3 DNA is TGTGCCAGCCGACAGGAGCGTAATGAAAAACTGTTTTTT.

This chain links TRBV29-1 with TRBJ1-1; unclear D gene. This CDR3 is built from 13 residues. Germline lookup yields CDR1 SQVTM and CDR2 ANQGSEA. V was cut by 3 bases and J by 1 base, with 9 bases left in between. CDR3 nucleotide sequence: TGCAGCGTTGAGGAGGGAAGGAACACTGAAGCTTTCTTT. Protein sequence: CSVEEGRNTEAFF.

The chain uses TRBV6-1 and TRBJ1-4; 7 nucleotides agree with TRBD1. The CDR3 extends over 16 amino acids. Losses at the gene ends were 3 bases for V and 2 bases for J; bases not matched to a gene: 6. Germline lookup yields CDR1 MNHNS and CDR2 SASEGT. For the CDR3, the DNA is TGTGCCAGCAGTGAGGGGACAGTTGAGACTAATGAAAAACTGTTTTTT. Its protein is CASSEGTVETNEKLFF.

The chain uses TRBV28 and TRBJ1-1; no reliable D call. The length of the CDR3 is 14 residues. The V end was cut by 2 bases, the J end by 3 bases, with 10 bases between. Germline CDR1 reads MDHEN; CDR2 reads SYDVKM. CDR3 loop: CASSLPQLDTEAFF. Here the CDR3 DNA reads TGTGCCAGCAGTTTACCTCAGTTGGACACTGAAGCTTTCTTT. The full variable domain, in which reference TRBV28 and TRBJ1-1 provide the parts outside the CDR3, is DVKVTQSSRYLVKRTGEKVFLECVQDMDHENMFWYRQDPGLGLRLIYFSYDVKMKEKGDIPEGYSVSREKKERFSLILESASTNQTSMYLCASSLPQLDTEAFFGQGTRLTVV.

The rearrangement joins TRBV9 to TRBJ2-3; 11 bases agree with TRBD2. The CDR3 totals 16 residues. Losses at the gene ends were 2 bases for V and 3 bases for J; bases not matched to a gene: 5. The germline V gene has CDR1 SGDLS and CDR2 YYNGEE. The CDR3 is CASSVWASGGTDTQYF. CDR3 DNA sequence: TGTGCCAGCAGCGTTTGGGCTAGCGGGGGGACAGATACGCAGTATTTT.

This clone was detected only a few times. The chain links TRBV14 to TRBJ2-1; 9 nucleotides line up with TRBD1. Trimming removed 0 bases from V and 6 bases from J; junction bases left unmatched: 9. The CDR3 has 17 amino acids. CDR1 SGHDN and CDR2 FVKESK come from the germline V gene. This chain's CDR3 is CASSQDLGDRASNEQFF. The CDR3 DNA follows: TGTGCCAGCAGCCAAGATCTCGGGGACAGGGCTAGCAATGAGCAGTTCTTC.

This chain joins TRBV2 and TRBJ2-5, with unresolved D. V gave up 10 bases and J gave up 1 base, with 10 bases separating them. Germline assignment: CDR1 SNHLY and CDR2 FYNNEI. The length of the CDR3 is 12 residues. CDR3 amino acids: CATKQSQETQYF. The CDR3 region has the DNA TGTGCCACCAAACAGTCCCAAGAGACCCAGTACTTC. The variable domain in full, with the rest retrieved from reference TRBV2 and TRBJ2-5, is EPEVTQTPSHQVTQMGQEVILRCVPISNHLYFYWYRQILGQKVEFLVSFYNNEISEKSEIFDDQFSVERPDGSNFTLKIRSTKLEDSAMYFCATKQSQETQYFGPGTRLLVL.

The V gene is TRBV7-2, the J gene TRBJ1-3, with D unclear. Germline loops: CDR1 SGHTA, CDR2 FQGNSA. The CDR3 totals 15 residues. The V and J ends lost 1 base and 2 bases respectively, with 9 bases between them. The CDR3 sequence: CASSLVSFAGNTIYF. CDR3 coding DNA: TGTGCCAGCAGCTTAGTTTCATTTGCTGGAAACACCATATATTTT.